The clone carrying this TCR beta chain was seen ten or more times. TCRdb reprocessed the 5' RACE reads with MiXCR, giving one entry per CDR3 protein. The table includes about 100,000 distinct CDR3 sequences, roughly 13% detected once. Germline assignment: CDR1 MNHEY and CDR2 SVGAGI. The CDR3 consists of 16 residues. J was trimmed by 6 bases and V by 6 bases; bases with no gene match: 9. This record belongs to a study of early T cells in non-severe SARS-CoV-2 infection. On the study more broadly: Bulk RNA from unsorted whole blood was sequenced; chains were unpaired.

The TCR sequence derives from an adult who was a healthcare worker with PCR-confirmed SARS-CoV-2 infection or an uninfected control (not recorded which). The sequenced sample consisted of whole blood. The rearrangement joins TRBV6-5 to TRBJ1-6; 9 nucleotides match TRBD1. The CDR3 here is CASRPPGQGLNSPLHF. CDR3 bases: TGTGCCAGCAGGCCCCCGGGACAGGGTCTTAATTCACCCCTCCACTTT.